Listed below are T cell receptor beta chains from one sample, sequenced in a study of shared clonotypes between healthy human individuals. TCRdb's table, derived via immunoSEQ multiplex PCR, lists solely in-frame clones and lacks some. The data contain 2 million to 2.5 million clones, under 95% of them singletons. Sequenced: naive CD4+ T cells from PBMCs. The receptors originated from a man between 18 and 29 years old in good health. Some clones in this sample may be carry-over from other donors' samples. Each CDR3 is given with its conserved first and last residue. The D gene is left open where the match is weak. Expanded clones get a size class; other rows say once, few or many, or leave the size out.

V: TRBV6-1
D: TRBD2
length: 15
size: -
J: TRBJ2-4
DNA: TGTGCCAGCACCGGGGGAGGGCTAGCCAAAAACATTCAGTACTTC
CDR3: CASTGGGLAKNIQYF

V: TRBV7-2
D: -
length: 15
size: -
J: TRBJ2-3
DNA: TGTGCCAGCAGCTTAGGCCCGCAGGGATCTGATACGCAGTATTTT
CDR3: CASSLGPQGSDTQYF

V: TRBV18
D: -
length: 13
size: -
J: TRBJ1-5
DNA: TGTGCCAGCTCACCACGTGCGAATCAGCCCCAGCATTTT
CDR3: CASSPRANQPQHF

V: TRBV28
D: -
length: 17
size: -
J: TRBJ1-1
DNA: TGTGCCATCATGGACCGAAGAGGTCTTATATTGAACACTGAAGCTTTCTTT
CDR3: CAIMDRRGLILNTEAFF

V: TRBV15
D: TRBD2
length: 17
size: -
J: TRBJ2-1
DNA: TGTGCCACCAGCAGAGGCCCGACTAGCGGGAGCTACAATGAGCAGTTCTTC
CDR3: CATSRGPTSGSYNEQFF

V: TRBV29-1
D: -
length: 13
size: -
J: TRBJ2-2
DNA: TGCAGCGGGGCAGGGGATCCCACCGGGGAGCTGTTTTTT
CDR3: CSGAGDPTGELFF

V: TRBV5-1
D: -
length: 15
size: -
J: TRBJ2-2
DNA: TGCGCCAGCAGAGGAGACCCTTCGAACACCGGGGAGCTGTTTTTT
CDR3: CASRGDPSNTGELFF

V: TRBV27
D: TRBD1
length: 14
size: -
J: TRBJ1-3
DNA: TGTGCCAGCAGAACCGGGACAGGTGGAAACACCATATATTTT
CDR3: CASRTGTGGNTIYF

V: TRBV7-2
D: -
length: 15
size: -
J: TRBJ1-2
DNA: TGTGCCAGCAATCTATACGGGGGCGGAAACTATGGCTACACCTTC
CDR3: CASNLYGGGNYGYTF

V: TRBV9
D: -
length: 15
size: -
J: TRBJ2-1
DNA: TGTGCCAGCAGCGTAGGGTTAGCGGTCTACAATGAGCAGTTCTTC
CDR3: CASSVGLAVYNEQFF

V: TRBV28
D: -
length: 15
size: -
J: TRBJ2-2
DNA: TGTGCCAGCAGTTTTTGGGACGGAAGAGCCGGGGAGCTGTTTTTT
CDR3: CASSFWDGRAGELFF

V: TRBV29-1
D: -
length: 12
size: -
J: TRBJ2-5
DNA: TGCAGCGTTGTCGCCCCGGGGGAGACCCAGTACTTC
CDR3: CSVVAPGETQYF

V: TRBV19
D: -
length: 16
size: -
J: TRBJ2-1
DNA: TGTGCCAGTAGTACCCCACAGGCGAACTCCTACAATGAGCAGTTCTTC
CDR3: CASSTPQANSYNEQFF

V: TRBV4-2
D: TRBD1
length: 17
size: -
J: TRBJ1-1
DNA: TGTGCCAGCAGCCAGGGTCCAGTCGACAGGGGGAACACTGAAGCTTTCTTT
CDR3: CASSQGPVDRGNTEAFF

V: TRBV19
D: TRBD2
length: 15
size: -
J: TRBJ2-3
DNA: TGTGCCAGTAGTTCATTAGCGGGAGGCACAGATACGCAGTATTTT
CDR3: CASSSLAGGTDTQYF

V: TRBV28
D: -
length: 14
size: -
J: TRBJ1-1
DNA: TGTGCCAGTAGACCGGGGGCCCTGAACACTGAAGCTTTCTTT
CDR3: CASRPGALNTEAFF

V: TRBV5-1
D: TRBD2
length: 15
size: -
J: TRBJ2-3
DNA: TGCGCCAGCAGCTTTTTAGCGGGAGCGGCAGATACGCAGTATTTT
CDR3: CASSFLAGAADTQYF

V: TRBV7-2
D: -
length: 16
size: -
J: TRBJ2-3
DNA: TGTGCCAGCAGCTTAGTCAGGGGACGCCTCACAGATACGCAGTATTTT
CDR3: CASSLVRGRLTDTQYF

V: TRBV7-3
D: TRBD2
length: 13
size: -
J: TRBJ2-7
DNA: TGTGCCAGCAGCTTACGTCAGGGAGGGGAGCAGTACTTC
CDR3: CASSLRQGGEQYF

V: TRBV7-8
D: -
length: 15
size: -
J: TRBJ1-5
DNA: TGTGCCAGCAGCTTAGTTTTCGGGGTCAATCAGCCCCAGCATTTT
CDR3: CASSLVFGVNQPQHF

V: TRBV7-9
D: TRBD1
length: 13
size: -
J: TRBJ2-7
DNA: TGTGCCAGCAGCTTAGACAGGGGCAACGAGCAGTACTTC
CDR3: CASSLDRGNEQYF

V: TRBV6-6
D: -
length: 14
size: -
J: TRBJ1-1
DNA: TGTGCCAGCAGTTACAAGAGGGAGGGGACTGAAGCTTTCTTT
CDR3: CASSYKREGTEAFF

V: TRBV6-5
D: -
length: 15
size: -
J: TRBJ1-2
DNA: TGTGCCAGCAGTTCTCTCGTGGCGGGGGGCCATGGCTACACCTTC
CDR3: CASSSLVAGGHGYTF

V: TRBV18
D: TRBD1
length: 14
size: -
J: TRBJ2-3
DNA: TGTGCCAGCTCGGGACAGGGTTGGGCAGATACGCAGTATTTT
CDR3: CASSGQGWADTQYF

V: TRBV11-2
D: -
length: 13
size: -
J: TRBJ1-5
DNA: TGTGCCAGCAGCGGGGCCTTCAATCAGCCCCAGCATTTT
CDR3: CASSGAFNQPQHF

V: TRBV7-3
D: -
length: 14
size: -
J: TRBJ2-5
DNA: TGTGCCAGCAGCTTAAATGGCCAGCAAGAGACCCAGTACTTC
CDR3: CASSLNGQQETQYF

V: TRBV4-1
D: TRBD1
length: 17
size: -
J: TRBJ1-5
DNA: TGCGCCAGCAGCCAAATACCTGTGGACAGGGCAGGTCAGCCCCAGCATTTT
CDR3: CASSQIPVDRAGQPQHF

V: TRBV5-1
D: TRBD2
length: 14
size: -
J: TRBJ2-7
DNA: TGCGCCAGCCAATTAGCGGGAGGATCCTACGAGCAGTACTTC
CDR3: CASQLAGGSYEQYF

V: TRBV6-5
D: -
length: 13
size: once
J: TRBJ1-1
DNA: TGTGCCAGCAGCCGGGGAGTGAACACTGAAGCTTTCTTT
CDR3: CASSRGVNTEAFF

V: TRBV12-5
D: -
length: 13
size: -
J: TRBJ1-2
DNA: TGTGCTAGTGGTTTGGGCGGGAACTATGGCTACACCTTC
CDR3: CASGLGGNYGYTF

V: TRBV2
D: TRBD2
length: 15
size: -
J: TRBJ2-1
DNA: TGTGCCAGCAGTTCCCAAGCGGGAGGGTTCAATGAGCAGTTCTTC
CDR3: CASSSQAGGFNEQFF

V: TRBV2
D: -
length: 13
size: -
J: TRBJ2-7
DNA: TGTGCCTCAGCGATATCTAGCTTCTACGAGCAGTACTTC
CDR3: CASAISSFYEQYF

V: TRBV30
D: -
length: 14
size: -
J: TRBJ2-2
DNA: TGTGCCTGGAGTCCACTAGGGACGACCGGGGAGCTGTTTTTT
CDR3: CAWSPLGTTGELFF

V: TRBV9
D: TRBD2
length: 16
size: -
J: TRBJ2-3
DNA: TGTGCCAGCAGCGTAGGGGGACTACACGGCACAGATACGCAGTATTTT
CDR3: CASSVGGLHGTDTQYF

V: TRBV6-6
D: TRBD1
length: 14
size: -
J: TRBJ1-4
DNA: TGTGCCAGCAGCAAACAGGGGACTAATGAAAAACTGTTTTTT
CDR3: CASSKQGTNEKLFF

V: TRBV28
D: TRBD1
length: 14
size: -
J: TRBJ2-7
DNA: TGTGCCAGCAGGCCCGGGACAGGGGCCTACGAGCAGTACTTC
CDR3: CASRPGTGAYEQYF

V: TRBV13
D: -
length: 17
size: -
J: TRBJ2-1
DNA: TGTGCCAGCAGCTGGGGTCCCTGGACCAGCCAGGACAATGAGCAGTTCTTC
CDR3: CASSWGPWTSQDNEQFF

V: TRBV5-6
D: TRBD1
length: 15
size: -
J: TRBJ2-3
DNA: TGTGCCAGCAGCCAACGGGGACAGGGATACGATACGCAGTATTTT
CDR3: CASSQRGQGYDTQYF

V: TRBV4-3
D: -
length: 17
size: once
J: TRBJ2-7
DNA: TGCGCCAGCAGCCAGCGACACGGGACACACCCCCTCTACGAGCAGTACTTC
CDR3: CASSQRHGTHPLYEQYF

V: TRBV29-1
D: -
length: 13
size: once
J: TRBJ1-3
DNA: TGCAGCGTTGAGACCTACCTAGGAAACACCATATATTTT
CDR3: CSVETYLGNTIYF

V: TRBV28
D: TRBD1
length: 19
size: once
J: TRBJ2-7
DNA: TGTGCCAGCAGTTTTAGTACAGGGGAGTTATGGAACGGGGACTACGAGCAGTACTTC
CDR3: CASSFSTGELWNGDYEQYF

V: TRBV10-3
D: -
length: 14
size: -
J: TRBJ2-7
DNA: TGTGCCATCAGTGAGTCTGGGGGACTCTACGAGCAGTACTTC
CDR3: CAISESGGLYEQYF

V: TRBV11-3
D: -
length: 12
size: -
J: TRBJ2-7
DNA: TGTGCCAGCAGCTTCGAACCCTACGAGCAGTACTTC
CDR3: CASSFEPYEQYF

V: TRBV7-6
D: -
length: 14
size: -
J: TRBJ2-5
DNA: TGTGCCAGCAGCTCCGGGACGCTGGGAGAGACCCAGTACTTC
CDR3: CASSSGTLGETQYF

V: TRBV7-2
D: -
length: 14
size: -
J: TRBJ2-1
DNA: TGTGCCAGCAGCTTACCGAGACACGGAAGCGAGCAGTTCTTC
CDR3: CASSLPRHGSEQFF

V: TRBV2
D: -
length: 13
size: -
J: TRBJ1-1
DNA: TGTGCCAGCACCTTAAGGGAGAACACTGAAGCTTTCTTT
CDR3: CASTLRENTEAFF

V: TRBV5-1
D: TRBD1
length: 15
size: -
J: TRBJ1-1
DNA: TGCGCCAGCAGGCCGACAGGGGGCGGACGCACTGAAGCTTTCTTT
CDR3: CASRPTGGGRTEAFF

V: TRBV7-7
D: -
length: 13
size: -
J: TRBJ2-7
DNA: TGTGCCAGCAGCACCAGCTCTGGATACGAGCAGTACTTC
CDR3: CASSTSSGYEQYF

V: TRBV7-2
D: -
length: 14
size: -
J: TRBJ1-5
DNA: TGTGCCAGCAGCTTCTCTCTTGACGATCAGCCCCAGCATTTT
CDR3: CASSFSLDDQPQHF

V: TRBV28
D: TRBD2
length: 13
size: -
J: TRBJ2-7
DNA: TGTGCCAGCAGTTCGGGGGGGCTCTACGAGCAGTACTTC
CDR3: CASSSGGLYEQYF

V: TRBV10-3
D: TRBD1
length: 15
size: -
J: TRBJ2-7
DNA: TGTGCCATCAGTGTGTCATCCACAGGGGGCGACGAGCAGTACTTC
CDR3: CAISVSSTGGDEQYF

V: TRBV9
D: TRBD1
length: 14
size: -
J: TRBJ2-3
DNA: TGTGCCAGCAGTGCACAGGGGGTTCTAGGTACGCAGTATTTT
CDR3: CASSAQGVLGTQYF

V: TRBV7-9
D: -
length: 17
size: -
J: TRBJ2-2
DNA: TGTGCCAGCAGCTTCAAGGTCGGCGACCCTCAAACCGGGGAGCTGTTTTTT
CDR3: CASSFKVGDPQTGELFF

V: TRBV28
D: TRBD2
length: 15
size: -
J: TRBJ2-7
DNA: TGTGCCAGCAGTGATAGCGGGAGGGCCTCCTACGAGCAGTACTTC
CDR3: CASSDSGRASYEQYF

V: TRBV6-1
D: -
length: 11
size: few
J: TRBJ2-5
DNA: TGTGCCAGCAGTCAACAAGAGACCCAGTACTTC
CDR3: CASSQQETQYF

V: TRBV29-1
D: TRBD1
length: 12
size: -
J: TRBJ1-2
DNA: TGCAGTGCCCGGGACAGAAACTATGGCTACACCTTC
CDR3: CSARDRNYGYTF

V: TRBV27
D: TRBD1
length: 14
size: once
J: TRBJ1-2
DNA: TGTGCCAGCAGTTTGGAGACAGGGGCAGGTGGCTACACCTTC
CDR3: CASSLETGAGGYTF

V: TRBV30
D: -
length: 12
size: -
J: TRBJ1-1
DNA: TGTGCCTGGAGTCCACTGAACACTGAAGCTTTCTTT
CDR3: CAWSPLNTEAFF

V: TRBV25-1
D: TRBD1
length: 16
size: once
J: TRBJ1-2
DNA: TGTGCCAGCAGTGAAAGTGAAGGGGGCCGCGACTATGGCTACACCTTC
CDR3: CASSESEGGRDYGYTF